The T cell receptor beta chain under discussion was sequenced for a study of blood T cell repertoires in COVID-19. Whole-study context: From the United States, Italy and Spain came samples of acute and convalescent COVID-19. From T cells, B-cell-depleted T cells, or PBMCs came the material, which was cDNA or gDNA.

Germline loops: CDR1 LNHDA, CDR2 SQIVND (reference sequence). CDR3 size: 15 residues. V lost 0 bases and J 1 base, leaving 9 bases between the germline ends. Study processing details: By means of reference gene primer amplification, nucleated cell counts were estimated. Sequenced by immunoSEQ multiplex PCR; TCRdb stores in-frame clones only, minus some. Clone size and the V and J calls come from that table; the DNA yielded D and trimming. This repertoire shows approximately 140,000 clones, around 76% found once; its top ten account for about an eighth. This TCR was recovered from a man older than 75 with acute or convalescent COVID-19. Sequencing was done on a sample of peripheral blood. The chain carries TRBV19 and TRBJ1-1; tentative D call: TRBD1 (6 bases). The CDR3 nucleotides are TGTGCCAGTAGTATAGATGGGGGGGCGAACACTGAAGCTTTCTTT. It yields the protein CASSIDGGANTEAFF.